Listed below are T cell receptor beta chains from one sample, sequenced in a study of identical twins. TCRdb analysed the 5' RACE reads with MiXCR anew, one entry per CDR3 protein. The table shows 450,000 or so distinct CDR3 sequences, with 12% to 15% occurring only once. The same specimen was also included in a second study, on yellow fever vaccine responses in identical twins.

The specimen sequenced was CD4+ T cells sorted from blood. These receptors were taken from a woman under 30 in good health. The CDR3 runs from the conserved cysteine through the conserved F or W. D genes are given only for firm matches. Some rows have no size entry. The others give once, few or many, or a class for an expanded clone.

-,TRBV6-1,-,TRBJ2-1,TGTGCCAGCATCTGGGGGCCGGACTACAATGAGCAGTTCTTC,CASIWGPDYNEQFF
TRBD1,TRBV7-8,many,TRBJ1-5,TGTGCCAGCAGCTCCCGGGACAGGGGGGGCTTGGGCAATCAGCCCCAGCATTTT,CASSSRDRGGLGNQPQHF
TRBD2,TRBV29-1,many,TRBJ2-4,TGCAGCGTTGAATTTTTTAGCGGGATAGCCAAAAACATTCAGTACTTC,CSVEFFSGIAKNIQYF
-,TRBV30,few,TRBJ2-7,TGTGCCTGCCTAACGGCAGGGTACGAGCAGTACTTC,CACLTAGYEQYF
-,TRBV20-1,few,TRBJ2-3,TGCAGTGCTAGGTACGGCGGGCTGGCGACCGGAGATACGCAGTATTTT,CSARYGGLATGDTQYF
-,TRBV7-9,-,TRBJ2-7,TGTGCCAGCAGCTTAAGTGGGGCGGGCTACGAGCAGTACTTC,CASSLSGAGYEQYF
TRBD2,TRBV29-1,many,TRBJ2-1,TGCAGCGTTGACGGTCTAGCGGGATTTGACAATGAGCAGTTCTTC,CSVDGLAGFDNEQFF
-,TRBV4-1,many,TRBJ2-7,TGCGCCAGCAGCCTAGCGGATTCCTCCTACGAGCAGTACTTC,CASSLADSSYEQYF
-,TRBV5-5,-,TRBJ2-3,TGTGCCAGCAGCGATATTATTACGCAGTATTTT,CASSDIITQYF
TRBD2,TRBV6-2/TRBV6-3,-,TRBJ2-1,TGTGCCAGCAGTTTTCCCACAACTAGCGGGAGATCTTACAATGAGCAGTTCTTC,CASSFPTTSGRSYNEQFF
TRBD2,TRBV5-1,-,TRBJ2-1,TGCGCCAGCAGCTTGGGGGTCGGGAGGGCCAACAATGAGCAGTTCTTC,CASSLGVGRANNEQFF
TRBD1,TRBV6-5,few,TRBJ2-3,TGTGCCAGCAGTAACCTTGGACAGGGACAAGATACGCAGTATTTT,CASSNLGQGQDTQYF
-,TRBV30,few,TRBJ2-7,TGTGCCTGGTGTACGGCGGACGAGCAGTACTTC,CAWCTADEQYF
-,TRBV6-1,-,TRBJ1-1,TGTGCCAGCAGTGAAGCGCACAGAACTGAAGCTTTCTTT,CASSEAHRTEAFF
-,TRBV28,few,TRBJ2-7,TGTGCCAGCACAGGGACCTACGAGCAGTACTTC,CASTGTYEQYF
TRBD2,TRBV24-1,once,TRBJ2-1,TGTGCCACCAGTGATTCCTGGACTAGCAATGAGCAGTTCTTC,CATSDSWTSNEQFF
TRBD2,TRBV7-9,-,TRBJ2-7,TGTGCCAGCAGCTTAATGGGACTAGCGGGGGCCTACGAGCAGTACTTC,CASSLMGLAGAYEQYF
TRBD1,TRBV20-1,few,TRBJ2-3,TGCAGTGCTCCCCGGGACAGGGGGATTTGGAAAGAGGTGGGAGATACGCAGTATTTT,CSAPRDRGIWKEVGDTQYF
TRBD1,TRBV10-3,-,TRBJ2-7,TGTGCCATCTCGGACAGGGGGCCCTACGAGCAGTACTTC,CAISDRGPYEQYF
-,TRBV10-3,-,TRBJ2-3,TGTGCCATCAGTGAGTCCGCGAACACAGATACGCAGTATTTT,CAISESANTDTQYF
TRBD1,TRBV6-5,few,TRBJ1-1,TGTGCCAGCAGTTACTCGGGGACAGGGGGCTCCACTGAAGCTTTCTTT,CASSYSGTGGSTEAFF
-,TRBV28,many,TRBJ2-3,TGTGCCAGCAGTTTATTATCTGGGACGCAGTATTTT,CASSLLSGTQYF
-,TRBV7-9,many,TRBJ2-2,TGTGCCAGCAGCACCACAGGGACCGGGGAGCTGTTTTTT,CASSTTGTGELFF
TRBD2,TRBV5-1,-,TRBJ2-2,TGCGCCAGCAGCGCGGACGGCCAGCGGGATTCGAACACCGGGGAGCTGTTTTTT,CASSADGQRDSNTGELFF